This T cell receptor beta chain was documented in a study of T-cell memory formation after mild COVID-19. Findings of the study overall: Contracting clones, day 15 to 85, had balanced CD4/CD8, and later expanders favored CD4+. CD4+ contracting clones were found mainly in CM and EM, and CD8+ ones in EMRA.

Germline-derived CDR1 and CDR2 are SGDLS and YYNGEE. The CDR3 is 13 residues long. V was pared by 6 bases and J by 1 base, with 10 bases between. This clonotype was seen more than once but under ten times. Its specificity is not known. TCRdb redid the calling of the 5' RACE reads with MiXCR, one entry per CDR3 protein. The sample holds 270,000 or so distinct CDR3 sequences, about a sixth seen once. The sample taken for sequencing was PBMCs or a T cell subset sorted from them (not recorded which). The gene calls are TRBV9 and TRBJ1-1; D ambiguous. The TCR originated in a man aged 18-30 years who had mild COVID-19 (a few samples of this study predate the infection). Cell type and time point are not known. CDR3 coding DNA: TGTGCCAGCAACGCCTGGGGGAACACTGAAGCTTTCTTT. Protein product: CASNAWGNTEAFF.